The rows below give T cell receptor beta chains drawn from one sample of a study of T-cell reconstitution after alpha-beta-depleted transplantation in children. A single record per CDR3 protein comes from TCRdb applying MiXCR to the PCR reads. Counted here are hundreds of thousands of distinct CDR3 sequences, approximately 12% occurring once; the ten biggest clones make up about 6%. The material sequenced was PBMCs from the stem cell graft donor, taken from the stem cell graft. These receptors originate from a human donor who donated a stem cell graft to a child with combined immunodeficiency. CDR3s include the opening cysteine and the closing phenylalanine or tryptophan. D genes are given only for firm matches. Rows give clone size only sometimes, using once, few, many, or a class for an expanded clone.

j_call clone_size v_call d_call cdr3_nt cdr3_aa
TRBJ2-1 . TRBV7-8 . TGTGCCAGCAGCCTACGTGATACTAGTAACAATGAGCAGTTCTTC CASSLRDTSNNEQFF
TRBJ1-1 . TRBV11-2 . TGTGCCAGCAGCCCCAGGACAGCCTATACCTTGGGTGAAGCTTTCTTT CASSPRTAYTLGEAFF
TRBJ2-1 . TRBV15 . TGTGCCACCAGCAGGGGGGCATCCGAGGGTGAGCAGTTCTTC CATSRGASEGEQFF
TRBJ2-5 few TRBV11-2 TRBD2 TGTGCCAGCAGCTTCGCCCGGACTAGCAGCCAAGAGACCCAGTACTTC CASSFARTSSQETQYF
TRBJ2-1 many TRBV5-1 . TGCGCCAGCAGCTTACAGGTGGGAACCTACAATGAGCAGTTCTTC CASSLQVGTYNEQFF
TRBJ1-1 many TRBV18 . TGTGCCAGCTCACCATCAGGGTCGTACACTGAAGCTTTCTTT CASSPSGSYTEAFF
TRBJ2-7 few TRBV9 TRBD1 TGTGCCAGCAGCGCGGGGGACAGGCCCTACGAGCAGTACTTC CASSAGDRPYEQYF
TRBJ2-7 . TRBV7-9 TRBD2 TGTGCCAGCAGCTTAATTGGCGGGGGGGCCTCCGAGCAGTACTTC CASSLIGGGASEQYF
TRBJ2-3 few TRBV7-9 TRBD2 TGTGCCAGCAGCTTATGGGCCCTGCGGGAGGGCGGAGATACGCAGTATTTT CASSLWALREGGDTQYF
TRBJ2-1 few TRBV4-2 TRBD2 TGTGCCAGCAGCCAAGGGGGGGGGCAGTTCTTC CASSQGGGQFF
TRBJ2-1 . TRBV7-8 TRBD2 TGTGCCAGCAGCCGCCGCCCCGCGGCTAGCGGGGCCACCAATGAGCAGTTCTTC CASSRRPAASGATNEQFF